Listed below are T cell receptor beta chains from one sample, sequenced in a study of OX40 agonist ivuxolimab in advanced cancers. Profiling relied on immunoSEQ multiplex PCR, and the TCRdb table lists in-frame clones only, not all of them. The sample holds 85,000 to 100,000 clones, about 89% seen once. The specimen was CD4+ or CD8+ T cells sorted from blood, collected in a trial of the OX40 agonist ivuxolimab. These receptors were taken from an adult with an advanced solid tumor such as melanoma, head and neck, liver or kidney cancer. Each CDR3 is given with its conserved first and last residue. A D gene is named only where the DNA matches it firmly. Size is stated for part of the rows, as once, few or many counts, or as a class when the clone is expanded.

>TRBV4-1|-|TRBJ2-7|-
CASSPLGHRSYEQYF
TGCGCCAGCAGCCCCCTCGGACATCGCTCCTACGAGCAGTACTTC
>TRBV5-1|few|TRBJ1-1|TRBD1
CASSLEGTEAFF
TGCGCCAGCAGCCTCGAAGGGACAGAGGCTTTCTTT
>TRBV15|-|TRBJ2-3|TRBD1
CATSRPLGQGPDTQYF
TGTGCCACCAGCAGACCCCTTGGACAGGGGCCAGATACGCAGTATTTT
>TRBV28|-|TRBJ1-1|-
CASSKYSGENTEAFF
TGTGCCAGCAGCAAATACTCAGGTGAGAACACTGAAGCTTTCTTT
>TRBV7-6|-|TRBJ2-1|TRBD2
CASSSTSGRVGEQFF
TGTGCCAGCAGCTCGACTAGCGGGAGGGTCGGTGAGCAGTTCTTC
>TRBV7-9|-|TRBJ2-1|TRBD1
CASSSLGQGLNEQFF
TGTGCCAGCAGTTCTCTGGGACAGGGTTTGAATGAGCAGTTCTTC
>TRBV27|-|TRBJ1-5|-
CASSRQGNQPQHF
TGTGCCAGCAGTCGACAGGGCAATCAGCCCCAGCATTTT
>TRBV7-8|-|TRBJ2-1|TRBD2
CASSPMGAGGRNEQFF
TGTGCCAGCAGCCCTATGGGGGCGGGAGGTAGGAATGAGCAGTTCTTC
>TRBV19|-|TRBJ2-6|TRBD1
CASFPGQGISGANVLTF
TGTGCCAGTTTCCCGGGACAGGGGATCTCTGGGGCCAACGTCCTGACTTTC
>TRBV5-1|-|TRBJ1-1|-
CASSFPGTTEAFF
TGCGCCAGCAGCTTCCCGGGGACGACTGAAGCTTTCTTT
>TRBV6-1|-|TRBJ2-7|-
CASSRQTYEQYF
TGTGCCAGCAGCCGACAGACCTACGAGCAGTACTTC
>TRBV7-7|-|TRBJ2-1|-
CASSPRQGNNEQFF
TGTGCCAGCAGCCCACGCCAGGGGAACAATGAGCAGTTCTTC
>TRBV30|few|TRBJ1-1|TRBD1
CAWKRQGNTEAFF
TGTGCCTGGAAAAGACAGGGGAACACTGAAGCTTTCTTT
>TRBV7-2|-|TRBJ1-5|-
CASSLDGLSNQPQHF
TGTGCCAGCAGCTTAGATGGGCTAAGCAATCAGCCCCAGCATTTT
>TRBV28|once|TRBJ1-3|-
CASSLGPSSGNTIYF
TGTGCCAGCAGTTTAGGTCCTAGCTCTGGAAACACCATATATTTT
>TRBV9|-|TRBJ1-1|-
CASSGGGKEAFF
TGTGCCAGCAGCGGTGGCGGGAAAGAAGCCTTCTTT
>TRBV6-5|-|TRBJ2-1|TRBD1
CASSPDRDTYNEQFF
TGTGCCAGCAGTCCGGACAGGGACACTTACAATGAGCAGTTCTTC
>TRBV5-1|-|TRBJ1-4|-
CASSLGQGREKLFF
TGCGCCAGCAGCTTGGGGCAGGGTCGTGAAAAACTGTTTTTT
>TRBV29-1|-|TRBJ2-1|-
CSVEPGAGNEQFF
TGCAGCGTTGAACCGGGAGCAGGCAATGAGCAGTTCTTC
>TRBV2|-|TRBJ2-3|-
CASTRRGGEDTQYF
TGTGCCAGCACCCGGAGGGGGGGGGAAGATACGCAGTATTTT
>TRBV7-3|once|TRBJ2-3|-
CASSLIPVDTQYF
TGTGCCAGCAGCTTAATTCCGGTGGATACGCAGTATTTT
>TRBV7-9|-|TRBJ1-2|-
CASSNQGNYGYTF
TGTGCCAGCAGTAATCAGGGGAACTATGGCTACACCTTC
>TRBV19|-|TRBJ1-2|-
CASNGRTHPGYTF
TGTGCCAGTAACGGCAGGACGCATCCGGGCTACACCTTC
>TRBV19|-|TRBJ1-2|-
CASSLTSGGADGYTF
TGTGCCAGTAGTCTAACGTCGGGGGGGGCAGATGGCTACACCTTC
>TRBV19|-|TRBJ1-3|TRBD1
CATDRGGNTIYF
TGTGCCACCGACAGGGGCGGAAACACCATATATTTT
>TRBV5-1|-|TRBJ1-2|-
CASSLAPGTNYGYTF
TGCGCCAGCAGCTTGGCCCCCGGGACAAACTATGGCTACACCTTC
>TRBV5-1|-|TRBJ2-3|TRBD2
CASSHGLAVTDTQYF
TGCGCCAGCAGCCACGGACTAGCGGTAACAGATACGCAGTATTTT
>TRBV7-8|-|TRBJ2-1|TRBD2
CASSRRTSGSNEQFF
TGTGCCAGCAGCCGACGGACTAGCGGGAGTAATGAGCAGTTCTTC
>TRBV7-2|-|TRBJ1-1|-
CASNTQGSEAFF
TGTGCCAGCAATACTCAGGGGTCTGAAGCTTTCTTT
>TRBV4-3|once|TRBJ2-1|-
CASSQDTDYKQFF
TGCGCCAGCAGCCAAGATACGGACTACAAGCAGTTCTTC
>TRBV7-9|-|TRBJ1-2|-
CASSPELSGYTF
TGTGCCAGCAGCCCCGAGTTGAGTGGCTACACCTTC
>TRBV28|-|TRBJ1-3|-
CASSRGALSGNTIYF
TGTGCCAGCAGTCGCGGGGCTCTCTCTGGAAACACCATATATTTT
>TRBV19|-|TRBJ2-3|TRBD2
CASSKLAGIDTQYF
TGTGCCAGTAGTAAACTAGCGGGTATAGATACGCAGTATTTT
>TRBV6-5|-|TRBJ1-2|-
CASNSGTAYGYTF
TGTGCCAGCAATTCCGGGACGGCCTATGGCTACACCTTC
>TRBV11-2|-|TRBJ1-3|-
CASSSDGAGNTIYF
TGTGCCAGCAGCTCGGACGGAGCTGGAAACACCATATATTTT
>TRBV30|-|TRBJ2-1|-
CAWSSGRGTYNEQFF
TGTGCCTGGAGCAGCGGCAGAGGGACCTACAATGAGCAGTTCTTC
>TRBV6-5|-|TRBJ1-5|TRBD1
CASSLYGQGGSQHF
TGTGCCAGCAGTTTATACGGACAGGGCGGGTCCCAGCATTTT
>TRBV7-8|-|TRBJ2-1|TRBD2
CASSLAPSGIGSYNEQFF
TGTGCCAGCAGCTTAGCTCCTAGCGGGATTGGGTCCTACAATGAGCAGTTCTTC
>TRBV2|-|TRBJ2-2|TRBD2
CASRGTSGTGELFF
TGTGCCAGCAGAGGGACTAGCGGAACCGGGGAGCTGTTTTTT
>TRBV19|-|TRBJ1-4|-
CASRGRGPGKLFF
TGTGCCAGTAGGGGAAGGGGACCAGGGAAACTGTTTTTT
>TRBV6-1|-|TRBJ2-3|-
CASSPNLISTDTQYF
TGTGCCAGCAGTCCGAACCTAATATCCACAGATACGCAGTATTTT
>TRBV5-4|-|TRBJ2-1|-
CASSSRVSSYNEQFF
TGTGCCAGCAGCTCCAGGGTAAGCTCCTACAATGAGCAGTTCTTC
>TRBV9|-|TRBJ1-1|-
CASSVEQARNTEAFF
TGTGCCAGCAGCGTAGAGCAGGCCAGGAACACTGAAGCTTTCTTT
>TRBV27|medium-sized|TRBJ1-1|-
CASSFRGAQNTEAFF
TGTGCCAGCAGTTTTAGGGGGGCGCAGAACACTGAAGCTTTCTTT
>TRBV2|-|TRBJ1-1|-
CASTEELNTEAFF
TGTGCCAGCACCGAGGAGCTGAACACTGAAGCTTTCTTT
>TRBV6-5|-|TRBJ1-3|TRBD1
CASSYRTGAGNTIYF
TGTGCCAGCAGTTACCGGACAGGGGCTGGAAACACCATATATTTT
>TRBV6-6|-|TRBJ2-2|TRBD2
CASSYGSGRDTGELFF
TGTGCCAGCAGTTACGGGAGCGGGAGGGACACCGGGGAGCTGTTTTTT
>TRBV6-5|-|TRBJ1-2|-
CASSLGAYGYTF
TGTGCCAGCAGTCTGGGGGCCTATGGCTACACCTTC
>TRBV7-9|-|TRBJ2-2|-
CASSRRQGAGELFF
TGTGCCAGCAGCAGAAGGCAGGGAGCCGGGGAGCTGTTTTTT